One sample yielded the 18 T cell receptor beta chains listed below, sequenced in a study of naive and memory T cell subsets. Study-level points and caveats: Especially in CD8 cells, naive repertoires contained a few larger clonotypes, possibly CD45RA-re-expressing memory cells.

Both TRBC1 and TRBC2 were covered by a beta constant-region primer of two equimolar oligonucleotides. Nested alpha and beta constant-region primers with the SP2 primer drove four PCR rounds on ligated cDNA. In TCRdb, the UMI-ligation and nested PCR reads were re-called with MiXCR into one record per CDR3 protein. The sample lists roughly 140,000 distinct CDR3 sequences, more than 15% occurring once. No antigen has been identified for these receptors. The sample was naive CD8+ T cells from blood. Receptors originate from a human donor in good health.

This chain uses TRBV6-5 with TRBJ2-3; D is unclear. V was pared by 0 bases and J by 1 base, with 5 bases between. Germline V gene lookup returns CDR1 MNHEY and CDR2 SVGAGI. The CDR3 is 14 amino acids. CDR3 nucleotides: TGTGCCAGCAGTTACTCGACTGGCACAGATACGCAGTATTTT. Its translation is CASSYSTGTDTQYF.

Only a few counts were recorded for this clonotype. CDR3: CASTPWHDTEAFF. The CDR3 coding sequence is TGTGCCAGCACCCCTTGGCACGACACTGAAGCTTTCTTT. The rearrangement uses TRBV12-3 or TRBV12-4 and TRBJ1-1; no clear D gene. Trimming pared 7 bases from V and 3 bases from J, leaving 12 bases between. The CDR3 loop spans 13 amino acids.

This clonotype showed up just a few times. The rearrangement links TRBV27 to TRBJ2-3; either TRBD1 or TRBD2 may supply D (5 bases each). Germline-derived CDR1 and CDR2 are MNHEY and SMNVEV (reference sequence). The V gene lost 8 bases and the J gene lost 5 bases, with 23 bases spanning the gap. This CDR3 has 16 residues. The CDR3 protein is CASGELGEGPEDTQYF. The CDR3 DNA sequence: TGTGCCAGCGGGGAGCTGGGTGAGGGGCCGGAAGATACGCAGTATTTT.

The V and J genes are TRBV29-1 and TRBJ2-1; 15 bases map to TRBD2. With 8 bases clipped from V and 5 bases from J, the junction kept 4 bases outside the gene matches. The CDR3 loop spans 14 amino acids. The germline V gene encodes CDR1 SQVTM and CDR2 ANQGSEA. Here the CDR3 reads CSLRTSGRDNEQFF. The CDR3 DNA sequence: TGCAGCTTACGGACTAGCGGGAGGGACAATGAGCAGTTCTTC.

V usage is TRBV29-1 and J usage is TRBJ2-5, with TRBD2 matching over 7 bases. Per germline, CDR1 SQVTM and CDR2 ANQGSEA. There are 13 residues in the CDR3. V trimming: 3 bases; J trimming: 2 bases; junction bases outside the gene matches: 3. DNA for the CDR3: TGCAGCGTTGAGGCGGGAGTTCAAGAGACCCAGTACTTC. It is translated as CSVEAGVQETQYF.

Only one count was recorded for this clonotype. This chain connects TRBV5-1 to TRBJ2-5, with a tentative D call TRBD1 (6 bases). This CDR3 has 13 residues. Germline CDR1 SGHRS, CDR2 YFSETQ. The V gene lost 5 bases and the J gene lost 3 bases, with 11 bases spanning the gap. This CDR3 reads CASRGEGEETQYF. The CDR3 DNA reads TGCGCCAGCAGGGGAGAGGGGGAAGAGACCCAGTACTTC.

This clonotype was counted a few times. This chain links TRBV12-3 or TRBV12-4 with TRBJ2-7, with D possibly being TRBD1 (5 bases). The CDR3 covers 12 residues. The V and J ends lost 4 bases and 4 bases respectively, with 8 bases between them. CDR3 region: CASSSKGYEQYF. The CDR3 DNA sequence: TGTGCCAGCAGTTCGAAGGGGTACGAGCAGTACTTC.

This clonotype was observed a few times. This rearrangement joins TRBV6-5 to TRBJ2-1, with 8 bases matching TRBD2. The J segment lost 8 bases and the V segment lost 2 bases, leaving 14 bases of the junction unmatched. The CDR3 totals 17 residues. The V gene's germline CDR1 is MNHEY and CDR2 SVGAGI. The CDR3 reads CASSYTYPGLVEYEQFF. In DNA form, the CDR3 reads TGTGCCAGCAGTTACACCTATCCGGGACTAGTCGAATATGAGCAGTTCTTC.

This clonotype has a handful of counts. This chain uses TRBV12-5 with TRBJ2-7, with a possible D match to TRBD1 (6 bases). Germline CDR1 is LGHNT and CDR2 is FRNRAP. The CDR3 totals 18 residues. Trimming stripped 0 bases from V and 9 bases from J, with 27 bases between. For the CDR3, the DNA is TGTGCTAGTGGTTTGGTACCCACAGGGAAAGAGCTTATGGATCGGCAGTACTTC. It specifies CASGLVPTGKELMDRQYF. Full variable domain (outside the CDR3, taken from reference TRBV12-5 and TRBJ2-7): DARVTQTPRHKVTEMGQEVTMRCQPILGHNTVFWYRQTMMQGLELLAYFRNRAPLDDSGMPKDRFSAEMPDATLATLKIQPSEPRDSAVYFCASGLVPTGKELMDRQYFGPGTRLTVT.

This clonotype was seen only a few times. V and J are TRBV10-3 and TRBJ2-6, with 7 bases identical to TRBD1. V was pared by 10 bases and J by 0 bases, with 9 bases of the junction left unmatched. The V gene's germline CDR1 is ENHRY and CDR2 SYGVKD. CDR3 length: 16 amino acids. CDR3 nucleotide sequence: TGTGCCACACAGGGGACATCGAGCTCTGGGGCCAACGTCCTGACTTTC. Protein sequence: CATQGTSSSGANVLTF.

The rearrangement uses TRBV4-1 and TRBJ2-1, with a tentative D call TRBD2 (5 bases). The ends were cut back, 4 bases at V and 8 bases at J, with 12 bases in the middle. Per germline, CDR1 MGHRA and CDR2 YSYEKL. CDR3 length: 13 residues. The DNA for the CDR3 is TGCGCCAGCAGCCGGAAGAGGGCCGATGAGCAGTTCTTC. Translating gives CASSRKRADEQFF.

The J gene is TRBJ2-1, the V gene TRBV11-2; D may be TRBD2 (6 bases). The CDR3 spans 15 residues. CDR1 is SGHAT and CDR2 is FQNNGV in the germline V gene. Deletions cut 1 base from V and 5 bases from J, with 12 bases between. The CDR3 coding sequence is TGTGCCAGCAGCTTAGGGCCAGGCGGGAACAATGAGCAGTTCTTC. This codes for CASSLGPGGNNEQFF.

This clonotype was counted a few times. This chain joins TRBV12-3 or TRBV12-4 and TRBJ2-3, with 7 bases aligning to TRBD2. CDR3 length: 13 residues. V dropped 7 bases and J dropped 6; count of bases not matched to a gene: 7. The CDR3 spells CASKGGSMDTQYF. CDR3 in DNA: TGTGCCAGCAAGGGCGGGAGTATGGATACGCAGTATTTT.

This clonotype came up a few times. The chain links TRBV28 to TRBJ2-1; 7 nucleotides match TRBD1. The germline V gene encodes CDR1 MDHEN and CDR2 SYDVKM. The length of the CDR3 is 14 residues. With V trimmed by 4 bases and J by 2 bases, 2 bases remained unmatched. CDR3: CASSSQGAYNEQFF. As DNA, the CDR3 is TGTGCCAGCAGTTCTCAGGGGGCCTACAATGAGCAGTTCTTC.

This clonotype was seen more than once but under ten times. The chain employs TRBV28 and TRBJ1-1; D unresolved. The V and J ends lost 4 bases and 4 bases respectively, with 13 bases between them. The germline V gene encodes CDR1 MDHEN and CDR2 SYDVKM. CDR3 length: 14 amino acids. The CDR3 nucleotides are TGTGCCAGCAGTTCCACCTGGGGTAGCACTGAAGCTTTCTTT. It encodes CASSSTWGSTEAFF.

V gene TRBV5-1 combines with J gene TRBJ2-7; tentatively, D is TRBD2 (5 bases). This CDR3 has 12 residues. V lost 1 base to trimming and J lost 5 bases, with 7 bases between them. Germline V lookup: CDR1 SGHRS, CDR2 YFSETQ. Written as DNA, the CDR3 is TGCGCCAGCAGCTTGAAGCGGAACGAGCAGTACTTC. Its translation: CASSLKRNEQYF. Full variable domain (outside the CDR3, taken from reference TRBV5-1 and TRBJ2-7): KAGVTQTPRYLIKTRGQQVTLSCSPISGHRSVSWYQQTPGQGLQFLFEYFSETQRNKGNFPGRFSGRQFSNSRSEMNVSTLELGDSALYLCASSLKRNEQYFGPGTRLTVT.

In its sample, this clonotype was seen a few times. The chain uses TRBV11-2 and TRBJ2-3; D remains unclear. CDR3 length: 16 amino acids. CDR1 is SGHAT and CDR2 is FQNNGV in the germline V gene. Trimming removed 0 bases at V and 0 bases at J, with 10 bases between. The CDR3: CASSLDRTPSTDTQYF. In DNA, the CDR3 is TGTGCCAGCAGCTTAGACCGGACCCCTAGCACAGATACGCAGTATTTT.

This clonotype was seen more than once but under ten times. This sequence joins TRBV27 and TRBJ2-1; 8 bases line up with TRBD2. Germline CDR1 reads MNHEY; CDR2 reads SMNVEV (reference sequence). The V gene end was trimmed by 4 bases and the J gene end by 9 bases; junction bases not matched to a gene: 5. The CDR3 length is 13 residues. CDR3 sequence (DNA): TGTGCCAGCAGTTCAGGACTAGCCCGTGAGCAGTTCTTC. It encodes CASSSGLAREQFF.